This T cell receptor beta chain was documented in a study of OX40 agonist ivuxolimab in advanced cancers. Excluded were patients having autoimmune disease history or systemic immunosuppression. The assay was immunoSEQ multiplex PCR, and TCRdb's table has in-frame clones only and misses some. Among roughly 73,000 clones, roughly 80% were seen once, and the ten largest hold about 1.1%. Study results and caveats: The work left the antigen specificity of expanded peripheral T cells undetermined.

As to this clone: The antigen is undetermined.

Sequences were derived from CD4+ or CD8+ T cells sorted from blood, sampled in a trial of the OX40 agonist ivuxolimab. The source is an adult with an advanced solid tumor such as melanoma, head and neck, liver or kidney cancer.

The CDR3 loop reads CASSFGTSGPDEQFF. CDR3 DNA sequence: TGTGCCAGTAGTTTCGGGACTAGCGGGCCCGATGAGCAGTTCTTC. The chain joins TRBV19 to TRBJ2-1, with 12 bases that match TRBD2. With 5 bases clipped from V and 8 bases from J, the junction kept 7 bases outside the gene matches. This CDR3 spans 15 amino acids. CDR1 and CDR2 (germline): LNHDA, SQIVND (reference sequence).